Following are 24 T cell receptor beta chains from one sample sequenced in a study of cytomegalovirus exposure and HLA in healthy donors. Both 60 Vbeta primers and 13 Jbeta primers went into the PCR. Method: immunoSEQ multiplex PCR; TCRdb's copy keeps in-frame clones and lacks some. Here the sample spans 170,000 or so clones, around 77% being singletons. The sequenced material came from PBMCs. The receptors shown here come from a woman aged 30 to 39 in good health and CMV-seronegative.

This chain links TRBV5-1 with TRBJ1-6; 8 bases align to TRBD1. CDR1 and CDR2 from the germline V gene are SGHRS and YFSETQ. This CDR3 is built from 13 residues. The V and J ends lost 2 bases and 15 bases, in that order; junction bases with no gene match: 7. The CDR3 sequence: CASSLSTGGRLHF. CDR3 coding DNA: TGCGCCAGCAGCTTATCAACAGGGGGTCGCCTCCACTTT.

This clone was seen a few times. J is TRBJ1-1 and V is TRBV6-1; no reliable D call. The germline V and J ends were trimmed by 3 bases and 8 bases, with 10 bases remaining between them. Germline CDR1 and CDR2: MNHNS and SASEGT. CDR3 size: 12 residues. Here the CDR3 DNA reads TGTGCCAGCAGTGACCGAGTAATAGAAGCTTTCTTT. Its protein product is CASSDRVIEAFF.

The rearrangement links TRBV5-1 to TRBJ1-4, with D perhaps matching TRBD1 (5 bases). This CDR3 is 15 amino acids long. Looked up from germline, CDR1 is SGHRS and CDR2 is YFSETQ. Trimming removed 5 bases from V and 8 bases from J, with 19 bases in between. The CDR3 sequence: CASRGGAMEHEKLFF. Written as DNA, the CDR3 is TGCGCCAGCAGGGGTGGGGCGATGGAACACGAAAAACTGTTTTTT. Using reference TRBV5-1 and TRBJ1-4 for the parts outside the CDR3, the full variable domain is KAGVTQTPRYLIKTRGQQVTLSCSPISGHRSVSWYQQTPGQGLQFLFEYFSETQRNKGNFPGRFSGRQFSNSRSEMNVSTLELGDSALYLCASRGGAMEHEKLFFGSGTQLSVL.

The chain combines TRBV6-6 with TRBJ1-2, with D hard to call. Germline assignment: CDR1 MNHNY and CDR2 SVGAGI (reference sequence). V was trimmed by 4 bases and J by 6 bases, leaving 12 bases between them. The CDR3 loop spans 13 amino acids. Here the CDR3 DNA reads TGTGCCAGCAGTTTTAGCTCACCCCATGGCTACACCTTC. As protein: CASSFSSPHGYTF.

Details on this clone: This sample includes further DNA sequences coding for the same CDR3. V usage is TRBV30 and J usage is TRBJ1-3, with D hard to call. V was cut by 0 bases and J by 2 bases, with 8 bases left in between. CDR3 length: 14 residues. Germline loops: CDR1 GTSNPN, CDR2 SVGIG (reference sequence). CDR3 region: CAWSVGGPGNTIYF. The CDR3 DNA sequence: TGTGCCTGGAGTGTGGGAGGCCCTGGAAACACCATATATTTT.

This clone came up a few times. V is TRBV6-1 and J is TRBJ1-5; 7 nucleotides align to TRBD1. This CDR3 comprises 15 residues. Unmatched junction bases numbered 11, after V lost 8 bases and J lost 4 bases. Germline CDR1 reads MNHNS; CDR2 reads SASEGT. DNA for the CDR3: TGTGCCAGCGAGGGGGCGGCAGGGGGTAATCAGCCCCAGCATTTT. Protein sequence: CASEGAAGGNQPQHF.

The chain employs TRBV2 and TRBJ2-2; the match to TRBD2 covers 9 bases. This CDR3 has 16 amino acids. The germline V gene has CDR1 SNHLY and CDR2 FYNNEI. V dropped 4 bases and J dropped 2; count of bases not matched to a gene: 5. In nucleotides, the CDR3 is TGTGCCAGCAGTGTGGCGGGGGGGACAAACACCGGGGAGCTGTTTTTT. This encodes CASSVAGGTNTGELFF.

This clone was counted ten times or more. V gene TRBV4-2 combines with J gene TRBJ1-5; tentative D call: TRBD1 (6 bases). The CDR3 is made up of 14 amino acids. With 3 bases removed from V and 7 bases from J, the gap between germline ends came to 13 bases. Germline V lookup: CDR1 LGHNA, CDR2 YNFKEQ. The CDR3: CASSQDSGAQPQHF. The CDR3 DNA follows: TGTGCCAGCAGCCAGGACTCAGGGGCCCAGCCCCAGCATTTT.

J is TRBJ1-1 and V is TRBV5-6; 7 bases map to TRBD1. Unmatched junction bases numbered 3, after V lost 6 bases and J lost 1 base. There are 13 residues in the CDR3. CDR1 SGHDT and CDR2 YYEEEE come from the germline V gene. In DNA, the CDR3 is TGTGCCAGCAAGGGACAGCAGAACACTGAAGCTTTCTTT. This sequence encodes CASKGQQNTEAFF.

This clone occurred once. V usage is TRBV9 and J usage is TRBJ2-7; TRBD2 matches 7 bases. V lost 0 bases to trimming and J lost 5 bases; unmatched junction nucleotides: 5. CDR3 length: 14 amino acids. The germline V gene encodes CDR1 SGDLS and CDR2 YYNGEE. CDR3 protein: CASSVASGEDEQYF. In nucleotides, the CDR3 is TGTGCCAGCAGCGTAGCGAGCGGGGAAGACGAGCAGTACTTC.

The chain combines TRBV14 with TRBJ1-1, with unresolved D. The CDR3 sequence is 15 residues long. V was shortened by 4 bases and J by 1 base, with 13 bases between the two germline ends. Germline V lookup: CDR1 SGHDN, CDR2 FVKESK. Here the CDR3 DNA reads TGTGCCAGCAGCCCCTGGACTGAGTGGAACACTGAAGCTTTCTTT. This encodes CASSPWTEWNTEAFF.

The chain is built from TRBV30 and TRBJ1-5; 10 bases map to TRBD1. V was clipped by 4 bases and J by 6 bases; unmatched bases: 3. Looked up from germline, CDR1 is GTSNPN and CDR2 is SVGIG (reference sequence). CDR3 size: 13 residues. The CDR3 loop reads CAWTRTGGQPQHF. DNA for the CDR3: TGTGCCTGGACCAGGACAGGGGGTCAGCCCCAGCATTTT.

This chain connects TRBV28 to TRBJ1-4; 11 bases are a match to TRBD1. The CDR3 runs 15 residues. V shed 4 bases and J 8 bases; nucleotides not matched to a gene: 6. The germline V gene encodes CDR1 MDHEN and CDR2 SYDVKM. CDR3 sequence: CASSSGQGGAEKLFF. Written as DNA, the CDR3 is TGTGCCAGCAGTTCGGGACAGGGGGGGGCAGAAAAACTGTTTTTT.

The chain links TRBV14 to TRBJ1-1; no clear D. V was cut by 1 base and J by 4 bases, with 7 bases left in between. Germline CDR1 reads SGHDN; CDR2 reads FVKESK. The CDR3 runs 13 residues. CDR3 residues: CASSQVLSTEAFF. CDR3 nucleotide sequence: TGTGCCAGCAGCCAAGTATTGAGCACTGAAGCTTTCTTT.

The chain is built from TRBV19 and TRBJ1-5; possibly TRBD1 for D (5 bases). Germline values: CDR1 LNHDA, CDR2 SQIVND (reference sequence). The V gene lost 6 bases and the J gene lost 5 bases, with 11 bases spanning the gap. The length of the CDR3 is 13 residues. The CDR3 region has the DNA TGTGCCAGTAGACCAGGAGGGGATCAGCCCCAGCATTTT. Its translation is CASRPGGDQPQHF.

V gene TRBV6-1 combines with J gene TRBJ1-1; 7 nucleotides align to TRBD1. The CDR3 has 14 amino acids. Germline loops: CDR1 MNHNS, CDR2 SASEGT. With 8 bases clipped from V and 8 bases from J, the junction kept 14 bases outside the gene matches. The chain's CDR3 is CASSIRTGREEAFF. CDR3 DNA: TGTGCCAGCTCTATTCGGACAGGTCGGGAGGAAGCTTTCTTT.

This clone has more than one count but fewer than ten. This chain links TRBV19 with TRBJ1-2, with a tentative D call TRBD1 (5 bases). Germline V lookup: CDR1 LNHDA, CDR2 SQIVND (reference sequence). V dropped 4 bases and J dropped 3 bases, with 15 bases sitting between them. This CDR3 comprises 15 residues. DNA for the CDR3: TGTGCCAGTAGTAGTTCGGTTGCGGGGGACTATGGCTACACCTTC. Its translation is CASSSSVAGDYGYTF.

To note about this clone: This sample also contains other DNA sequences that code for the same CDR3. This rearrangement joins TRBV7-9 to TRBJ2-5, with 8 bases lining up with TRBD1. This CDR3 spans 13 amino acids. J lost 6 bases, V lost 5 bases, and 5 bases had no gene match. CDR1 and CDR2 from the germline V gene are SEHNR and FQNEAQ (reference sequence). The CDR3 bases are TGTGCCAGCAGCCCCGGACAGGGAAAGACCCAGTACTTC. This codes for CASSPGQGKTQYF.

CDR3 residues: CASSSRGNNEQFF. DNA for the CDR3: TGTGCCAGCAGTTCACGGGGAAACAATGAGCAGTTCTTC. V is TRBV27 and J is TRBJ2-1; TRBD2 might be the D (5 bases). The ends were cut back, 4 bases at V and 5 bases at J, with 9 bases in the middle. This CDR3 region has 13 residues. The V gene's germline CDR1 is MNHEY and CDR2 SMNVEV (reference sequence).

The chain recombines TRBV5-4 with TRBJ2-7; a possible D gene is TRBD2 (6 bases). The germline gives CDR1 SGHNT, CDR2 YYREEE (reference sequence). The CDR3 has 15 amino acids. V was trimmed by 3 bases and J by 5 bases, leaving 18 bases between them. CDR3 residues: CASSWPTGTSDEQYF. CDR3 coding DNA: TGTGCCAGCAGCTGGCCGACCGGGACTTCTGACGAGCAGTACTTC.

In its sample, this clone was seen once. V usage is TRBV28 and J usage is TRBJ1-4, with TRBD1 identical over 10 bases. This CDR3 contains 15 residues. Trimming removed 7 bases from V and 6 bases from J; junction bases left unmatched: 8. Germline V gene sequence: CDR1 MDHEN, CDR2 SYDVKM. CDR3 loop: CASTPPGTGDEKLFF. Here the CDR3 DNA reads TGTGCCAGCACCCCCCCCGGGACAGGGGATGAAAAACTGTTTTTT.

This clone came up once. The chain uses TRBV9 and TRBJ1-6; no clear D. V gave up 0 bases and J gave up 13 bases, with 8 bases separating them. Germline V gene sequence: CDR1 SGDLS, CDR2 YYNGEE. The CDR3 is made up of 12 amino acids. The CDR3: CASSVGAGPLHF. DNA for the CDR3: TGTGCCAGCAGCGTAGGGGCCGGTCCCCTCCACTTT.

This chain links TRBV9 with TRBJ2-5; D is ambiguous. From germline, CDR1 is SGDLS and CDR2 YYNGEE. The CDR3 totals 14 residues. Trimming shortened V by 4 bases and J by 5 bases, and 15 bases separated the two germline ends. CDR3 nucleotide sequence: TGTGCCAGCAGCCCCTCAGGAACGATGGAGACCCAGTACTTC. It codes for CASSPSGTMETQYF. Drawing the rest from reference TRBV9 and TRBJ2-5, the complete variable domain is DSGVTQTPKHLITATGQRVTLRCSPRSGDLSVYWYQQSLDQGLQFLIQYYNGEERAKGNILERFSAQQFPDLHSELNLSSLELGDSALYFCASSPSGTMETQYFGPGTRLLVL.

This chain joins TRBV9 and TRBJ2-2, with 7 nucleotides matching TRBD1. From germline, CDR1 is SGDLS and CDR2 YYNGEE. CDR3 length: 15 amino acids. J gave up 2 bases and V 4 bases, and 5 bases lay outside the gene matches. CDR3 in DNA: TGTGCCAGCAGCCCGAGGACAGGAAACACCGGGGAGCTGTTTTTT. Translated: CASSPRTGNTGELFF.